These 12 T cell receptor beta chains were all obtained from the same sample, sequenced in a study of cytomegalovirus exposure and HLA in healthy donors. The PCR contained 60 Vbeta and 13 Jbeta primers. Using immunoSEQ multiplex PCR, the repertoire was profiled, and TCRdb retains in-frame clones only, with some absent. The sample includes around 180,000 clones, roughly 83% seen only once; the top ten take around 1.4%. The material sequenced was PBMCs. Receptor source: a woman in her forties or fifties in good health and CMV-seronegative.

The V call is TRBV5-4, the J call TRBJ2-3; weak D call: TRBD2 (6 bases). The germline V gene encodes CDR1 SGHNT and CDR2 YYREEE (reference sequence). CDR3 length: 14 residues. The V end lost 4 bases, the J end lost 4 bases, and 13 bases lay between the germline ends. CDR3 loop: CASSPGVRPDTQYF. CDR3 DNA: TGTGCCAGCAGCCCGGGAGTACGGCCAGATACGCAGTATTTT.

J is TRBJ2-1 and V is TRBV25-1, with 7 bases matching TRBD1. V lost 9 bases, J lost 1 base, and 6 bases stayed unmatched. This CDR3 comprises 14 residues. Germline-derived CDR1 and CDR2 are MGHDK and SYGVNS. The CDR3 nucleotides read TGTGCCAGTAAGGGGGACAGTTCCTACAATGAGCAGTTCTTC. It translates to CASKGDSSYNEQFF.

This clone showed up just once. CDR3 protein: CASSQDKISGGPRGRTQYF. For the CDR3, the DNA is TGCGCCAGCAGCCAAGATAAAATTAGCGGGGGGCCACGGGGGAGGACCCAGTACTTC. The rearrangement uses TRBV4-3 and TRBJ2-5, with 10 nucleotides matching TRBD2. The CDR3 runs 19 residues. Germline V gene data show CDR1 as LGHNA and CDR2 as YSLEER. J gave up 7 bases and V 0 bases, and 17 bases lay outside the gene matches.

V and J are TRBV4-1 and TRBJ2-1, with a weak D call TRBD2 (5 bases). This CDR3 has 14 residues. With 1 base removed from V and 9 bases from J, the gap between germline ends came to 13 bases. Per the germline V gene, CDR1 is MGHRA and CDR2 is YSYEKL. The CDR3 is CASSQAFGVGEQFF. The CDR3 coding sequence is TGCGCCAGCAGCCAAGCTTTCGGGGTCGGTGAGCAGTTCTTC.

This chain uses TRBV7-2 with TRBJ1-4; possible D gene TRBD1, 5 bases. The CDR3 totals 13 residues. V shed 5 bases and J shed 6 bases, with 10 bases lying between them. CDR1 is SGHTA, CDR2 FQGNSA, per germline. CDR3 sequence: CASSTGLYEKLFF. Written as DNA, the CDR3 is TGTGCCAGCAGCACGGGACTGTATGAAAAACTGTTTTTT. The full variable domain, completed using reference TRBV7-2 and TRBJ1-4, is GAGVSQSPSNKVTEKGKDVELRCDPISGHTALYWYRQSLGQGLEFLIYFQGNSAPDKSGLPSDRFSAERTGGSVSTLTIQRTQQEDSAVYLCASSTGLYEKLFFGSGTQLSVL.

The CDR3 DNA reads as TGTGCCATCAGTGCTGGGACAGGGAGCTACGAGCAGTACTTC. It encodes CAISAGTGSYEQYF. The chain employs TRBV10-3 and TRBJ2-5; 9 bases match TRBD1. The closer fit of TRBJ2-7 to the DNA end suggests the J call may be wrong. Per the germline V gene, CDR1 is ENHRY and CDR2 is SYGVKD. The CDR3 contains 14 residues.

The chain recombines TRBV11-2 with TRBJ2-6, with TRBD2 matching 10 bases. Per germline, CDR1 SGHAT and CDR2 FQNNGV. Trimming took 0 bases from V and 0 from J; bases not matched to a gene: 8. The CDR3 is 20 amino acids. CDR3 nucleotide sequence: TGTGCCAGCAGCTTAGATAGGGGTGGACTAGCGGTCTCTGGGGCCAACGTCCTGACTTTC. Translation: CASSLDRGGLAVSGANVLTF.

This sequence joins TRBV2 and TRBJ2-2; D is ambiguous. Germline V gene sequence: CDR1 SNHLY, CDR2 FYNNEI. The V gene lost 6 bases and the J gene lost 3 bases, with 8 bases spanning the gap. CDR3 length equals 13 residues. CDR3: CASRASYTGELFF. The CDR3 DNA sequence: TGTGCCAGCAGAGCGTCCTACACCGGGGAGCTGTTTTTT.

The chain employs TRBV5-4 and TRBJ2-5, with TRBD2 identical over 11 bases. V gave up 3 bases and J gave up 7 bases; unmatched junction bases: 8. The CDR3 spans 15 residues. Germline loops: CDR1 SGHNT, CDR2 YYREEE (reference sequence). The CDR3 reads CASSSTSGALGTQYF. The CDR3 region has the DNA TGTGCCAGCAGCTCGACTAGCGGGGCCCTGGGGACCCAGTACTTC.

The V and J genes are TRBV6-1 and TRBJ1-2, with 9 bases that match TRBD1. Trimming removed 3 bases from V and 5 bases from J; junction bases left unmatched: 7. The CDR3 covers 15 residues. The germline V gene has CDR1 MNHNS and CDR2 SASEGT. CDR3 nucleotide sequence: TGTGCCAGCAGTGACCCCGGGACAGGGAGGTATGGCTACACCTTC. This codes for CASSDPGTGRYGYTF.

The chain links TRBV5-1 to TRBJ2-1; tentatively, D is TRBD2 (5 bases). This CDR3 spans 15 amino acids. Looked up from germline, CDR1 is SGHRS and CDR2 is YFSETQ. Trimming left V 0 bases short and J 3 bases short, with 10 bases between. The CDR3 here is CASSLALVDYNEQFF. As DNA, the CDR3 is TGCGCCAGCAGCTTGGCACTAGTAGACTACAATGAGCAGTTCTTC.

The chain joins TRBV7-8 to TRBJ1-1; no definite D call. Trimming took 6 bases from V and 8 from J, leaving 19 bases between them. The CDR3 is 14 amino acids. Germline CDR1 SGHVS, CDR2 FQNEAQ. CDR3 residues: CASSPRTSWSEAFF. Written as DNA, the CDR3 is TGTGCCAGCAGTCCCCGTACATCGTGGTCCGAAGCTTTCTTT.